Each of the 3 T cell receptor beta chains below was sequenced from the same sample in a study of blood T cell repertoires in COVID-19 (dated by TCRdb to about 2020). Receptor libraries were prepared by the immunoSEQ multiplex PCR assay. TCRdb provides this immuneACCESS table in a form limited to in-frame rearrangements. Some clones are lacking; in checked studies, under half of them reflect an unresolved V gene, and why the rest are absent is not known. For this sample the table gives more than 200,000 clones, of which approximately 89% were detected only once. The ten largest account for around 3.8% of the sample. Sequenced sample: PBMCs or T cells enriched from blood (not recorded which). These receptors were taken from a woman aged 25 to 39 who had been exposed to COVID-19.

V is TRBV11-2 and J is TRBJ2-1; tentatively, D is TRBD2 (6 bases). The CDR3 is 17 residues long. V gave up 0 bases and J gave up 2 bases, with 14 bases separating them. The germline gives CDR1 SGHAT, CDR2 FQNNGV. The CDR3 DNA reads TGTGCCAGCAGCTTAGATAGAAACGGGAGACCCTACAATGAGCAGTTCTTC. Amino acid sequence: CASSLDRNGRPYNEQFF.

The CDR3 spells CASSQGRAANEKLFF. DNA of the CDR3: TGTGCCAGCAGCCAGGGCAGAGCTGCTAATGAAAAACTGTTTTTT. J is TRBJ1-4 and V is TRBV5-8, with D possibly being TRBD1 (5 bases). CDR1 SGHTS and CDR2 YDEGEE come from the germline V gene. The ends were cut back, 4 bases at V and 3 bases at J, with 13 bases in the middle. The CDR3 is 15 amino acids. The whole variable domain, filled in from reference TRBV5-8 and TRBJ1-4, reads EAGVTQSPTHLIKTRGQQATLRCSPISGHTSVYWYQQALGLGLQFLLWYDEGEERNRGNFPPRFSGRQFPNYSSELNVNALELEDSALYLCASSQGRAANEKLFFGSGTQLSVL.

The chain couples TRBV4-2 to TRBJ2-7; 12 bases are shared with TRBD2. The CDR3 runs 15 residues. From germline, CDR1 is LGHNA and CDR2 YNFKEQ. The V and J ends lost 6 bases and 6 bases, in that order; junction bases with no gene match: 9. The CDR3 sequence: CASRQLAGGPSEQYF. The DNA for the CDR3 is TGTGCCAGCAGACAGCTAGCGGGAGGGCCCAGCGAGCAGTACTTC.